This TCR beta chain emerged from a study of spatial heterogeneity in lung cancer. Each CDR3 protein is one row after TCRdb ran MiXCR on the 5' RACE reads. The data contain 15,000 to 20,000 distinct CDR3 sequences, roughly 6.3% of them seen just once; the ten biggest clones take up roughly a quarter. Germline values: CDR1 SEHNR, CDR2 FQNEAQ (reference sequence). This CDR3 spans 15 amino acids. Unmatched junction bases numbered 6, after V lost 5 bases and J lost 1 base. This clonotype is termed medium-sized (0.01 to 0.1%). The time point: blood at routine non-recurrence follow-up after resection. Sequencing used PBMCs, obtained at follow-up. This clonotype originated in a male donor with early-stage non-small cell lung cancer. The V and J genes are TRBV7-9 and TRBJ1-1; 8 bases are a match to TRBD1. CDR3 sequence reads: CASSPGQGWNTEAFF. As DNA, the CDR3 is TGTGCCAGCAGCCCTGGACAGGGATGGAACACTGAAGCTTTCTTT.